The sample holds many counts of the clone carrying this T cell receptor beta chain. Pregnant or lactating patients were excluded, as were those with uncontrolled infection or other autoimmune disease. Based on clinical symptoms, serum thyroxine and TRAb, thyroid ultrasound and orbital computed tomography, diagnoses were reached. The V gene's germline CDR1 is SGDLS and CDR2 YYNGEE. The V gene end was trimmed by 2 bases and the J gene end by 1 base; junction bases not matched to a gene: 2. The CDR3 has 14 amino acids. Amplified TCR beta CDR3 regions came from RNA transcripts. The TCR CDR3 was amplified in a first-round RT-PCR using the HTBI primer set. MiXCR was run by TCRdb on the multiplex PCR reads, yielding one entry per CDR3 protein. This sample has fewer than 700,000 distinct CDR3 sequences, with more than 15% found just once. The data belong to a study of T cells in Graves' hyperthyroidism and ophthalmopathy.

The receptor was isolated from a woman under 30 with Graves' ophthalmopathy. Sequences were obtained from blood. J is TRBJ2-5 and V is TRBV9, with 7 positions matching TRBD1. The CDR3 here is CASSVGTAQETQYF. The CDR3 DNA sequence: TGTGCCAGCAGCGTGGGGACAGCCCAAGAGACCCAGTACTTC.